The text below deals with one TCR beta chain. Its cognate antigen is unknown. Primers included in the PCR were 60 Vbeta and 13 Jbeta primers. Using immunoSEQ multiplex PCR, the repertoire was profiled, and TCRdb retains in-frame clones only, with some absent. Here the sample spans approximately 100,000 clones, approximately 80% being singletons. The sample belongs to a study of cytomegalovirus exposure and HLA in healthy donors. Overall study results and limits: Analysis was carried out at a later point, and it linked a missense DCLRE1C variant to TCR beta V- and J-gene trimming.

In germline, CDR1 is SNHLY, CDR2 FYNNEI. With 4 bases removed from V and 1 base from J, the gap between germline ends came to 11 bases. The CDR3 is 14 amino acids. The J gene is TRBJ2-7, the V gene TRBV2; possibly TRBD1 for D (6 bases). What was sequenced was PBMCs. The sequence came from a female donor in good health and CMV-seropositive. CDR3 protein: CASSAQGKSYEQYF. In nucleotides, the CDR3 is TGTGCCAGCAGTGCGCAGGGGAAGTCCTACGAGCAGTACTTC. The full variable domain, in which reference TRBV2 and TRBJ2-7 provide the parts outside the CDR3, is EPEVTQTPSHQVTQMGQEVILRCVPISNHLYFYWYRQILGQKVEFLVSFYNNEISEKSEIFDDQFSVERPDGSNFTLKIRSTKLEDSAMYFCASSAQGKSYEQYFGPGTRLTVT.